Described below is a single T cell receptor (beta chain) sequence and its context. What this receptor recognizes is not known. Base qualities are missing; no much larger clone stands one base away. This specimen comes from a study of blood T cell repertoires in COVID-19 (dated by TCRdb to about 2020). Describing the broader study: Collaborator samples came from the United States, Italy and Spain and covered acute and convalescent phases of COVID-19. The prospective study material was composed of cDNA or gDNA derived from T cells, B-cell-depleted T cells, or PBMCs. Deeply sampled blood TCRbeta repertoires from subjects exposed to, actively infected with, or recovered from COVID-19 were included in the dataset. The repertoires were released in a freely available public database meant as a resource for research on the immune response to SARS-CoV-2. Samples came from the ongoing ImmuneRACE study (first 160 participants) plus 1,254 subjects from 6 global collaborators. Nearly every sample came with metadata listing a de-identified subject ID, COVID-19 status, age in years and sex. Where available, HLA class I and class II types were taken from metadata supplied by the sample provider and were not determined by assay-based typing.

Beyond this particular receptor, the publication reports: The amount of clinical and demographic metadata varied by source and participant and was provided uncurated.

Participants in the prospective study were enrolled through a virtual design, were aged about 18 to 90 years, and lived in under 25 United States geographic areas. In the prospective study, cohorts were assigned on the basis of participant-reported clinical history obtained from a screening survey and a study questionnaire. Exposed participants had been in contact with someone with a PCR-confirmed or clinician-diagnosed COVID-19 case within 2 weeks of study entry. In the prospective study, whole blood, serum and a nasopharyngeal or oropharyngeal swab were collected from each participant by mobile phlebotomists. Additional blood draws and questionnaires over a roughly two-month period could optionally be provided by prospective study participants. Before DNA extraction, blood samples from the prospective study were shipped at room temperature or frozen. TCRbeta CDR3 regions were amplified from genomic DNA using the immunoSEQ Assay, a bias-controlled multiplex PCR. The original pipeline was this. The number of nucleated cells in each sample was estimated by amplification of reference gene primers within the assay. To quantify the absolute abundance of each unique TCRbeta CDR3 rearrangement, sequence reads were collapsed and filtered. Productive Simpson clonality was computed per sample as the square root of Simpson's diversity index over productive rearrangements. What TCRdb holds here is the immuneACCESS table cut down to in-frame rearrangements. Part of the clones is not present; checked against another copy, under half of the missing clones reflect an unresolved V gene, and the others are unexplained. The V and J calls and the clone size are those of that table, but D and trimming were determined from the DNA. The sample table contains approximately 310,000 clones; only one count was recorded for about 85% of them. In total, the top ten clones hold under 2% of the sample.

Its CDR3 holds 17 amino acids, cysteine through phenylalanine. Of the read, only the CDR3 DNA is kept; its 51 bases are in frame from base 1. Trimming costs V 1 base and J 2 bases, and their ends lie 15 bases apart. Sequences SEHNR (CDR1) and FQNEAQ (CDR2) are obtained from the germline V gene (reference sequence). The sequence came from a young woman who had been exposed to COVID-19. Sequences were obtained from PBMCs or T cells enriched from blood (not recorded which). The V and J genes are TRBV7-9 and TRBJ2-1; the D gene is perhaps TRBD1, from 5 matching bases. The DNA sequence reads TGTGCCAGCAGCTTAGTGGGCAGGGTAGGCCCCTACAATGAGCAGTTCTTC. Its coded protein is CASSLVGRVGPYNEQFF.